These T cell receptor beta chains were read from a single sample in a study of Graves' ophthalmopathy and Graves' hyperthyroidism. One entry per CDR3 protein, called by TCRdb with MiXCR from the multiplex PCR reads. The sample lists hundreds of thousands of distinct CDR3 sequences, around an eighth seen once, with more than 8.5% in the top ten. The sequenced material came from blood. All receptors derive from a young woman with Graves' ophthalmopathy. CDR3s include the opening cysteine and the closing phenylalanine or tryptophan. The order of the fields is CDR3 DNA, CDR3 protein, J gene, D gene, clone size, V gene. D genes are given only for firm matches. Size is stated for part of the rows, as once, few or many counts, or as a class when the clone is expanded.

TGTGCTAGCAGCTTAGCGGAGAGGGCCTACGAGCAGTACTTC,CASSLAERAYEQYF,TRBJ2-7,-,many,TRBV7-7
TGTGCCACCAGTCGATTGAGCACCGGGGAGCTGTTTTTT,CATSRLSTGELFF,TRBJ2-2,-,many,TRBV15
TGTGCCTGGAGTGTACGGGTCAACTCCTACTATGGCTACACCTTC,CAWSVRVNSYYGYTF,TRBJ1-2,-,many,TRBV30
TGTGCCGCCTCTTTTGACGTCCACAATCAGCCACAGCATTTT,CAASFDVHNQPQHF,TRBJ1-5,-,-,TRBV6-1
TGTGCCAGCAGGATAGTACTAGCGGGGGTGTACGAGCAGTACTTC,CASRIVLAGVYEQYF,TRBJ2-7,TRBD2,many,TRBV28
TGTGCCAGCAGGGACCTCCGGGACCCTCCCCCGTACGAGCAGTACTTC,CASRDLRDPPPYEQYF,TRBJ2-7,-,many,TRBV12-3/TRBV12-4
TGTGCCAGCAAAGGCGGGGCGGACTCCTACGAGCAGTACTTC,CASKGGADSYEQYF,TRBJ2-7,-,many,TRBV25-1
TGTGCCAGCAGCCTGGGACTAGCGAAAGCCAAAAACATTCAGTACTTC,CASSLGLAKAKNIQYF,TRBJ2-4,TRBD2,few,TRBV11-2
TGTGCCAGCACCTGGGCGGCTTCCTACGAGCAGTACTTC,CASTWAASYEQYF,TRBJ2-7,-,many,TRBV6-2/TRBV6-3
TGTGCCAGCAGTCCTGACAGGGTATACCAGCCCCAGCATTTT,CASSPDRVYQPQHF,TRBJ1-5,TRBD1,many,TRBV27
TGTGCCAGCAGTGACTCCCCCGAGGTCACTGAAGCTTTCTTT,CASSDSPEVTEAFF,TRBJ1-1,-,many,TRBV25-1
TGCAGTGCTAGACCCTGGGACAGGGAATTGGATAGCAATCAGCCCCAGCATTTT,CSARPWDRELDSNQPQHF,TRBJ1-5,TRBD1,many,TRBV20-1
TGTACCAGCAGTTACGACCGAAGGACGAATACCTACGAGCAGTACTTC,CTSSYDRRTNTYEQYF,TRBJ2-7,-,many,TRBV6-5
TGTGCCAGCAGCGTTGGGCCGACTAGCGGCCAAGAGACCCAGTACTTC,CASSVGPTSGQETQYF,TRBJ2-5,TRBD2,many,TRBV9
TGCAGTGCTAGAGAAGTCTACCATCGAGGGACTAGCGGGAGTTGGCAAGAGACCCAGTACTTC,CSAREVYHRGTSGSWQETQYF,TRBJ2-5,TRBD2,-,TRBV20-1
TGTGCCAGCAGTTTTTACAGGGGAGATGAAGCTTTCTTT,CASSFYRGDEAFF,TRBJ1-1,TRBD1,-,TRBV12-3/TRBV12-4
TGTGCCAGCAGTCCGTTCACAGGGGGAAGCCAGCCCCAGCATTTT,CASSPFTGGSQPQHF,TRBJ1-5,TRBD1,many,TRBV6-1
TGTGCCAGCAGTCCCCTTTACAGGGGGGCCGAGACCCAGTACTTC,CASSPLYRGAETQYF,TRBJ2-5,TRBD1,-,TRBV12-3/TRBV12-4